The 29 T cell receptor beta chains below come from one sample, sequenced in a study of CXCR3-negative and CXCR3-positive naive CD8 T cells (dated by TCRdb to the late 2010s). TCRdb lists the instrument as NextSeq 550. The Human TCR Profiling Kit (MiLaboratory) was used to prepare UMI-labeled 5' RACE TRB cDNA libraries. Once TCRdb had reprocessed the reads, it stored one entry per CDR3 protein sequence and supplied no DNA. The table for this sample shows roughly 50,000 distinct CDR3 sequences. Of the sample, more than 20% is held by the ten largest clones. What was sequenced was memory CD8+ T cells from blood. Interpreted using the paper, the cell subset or site label stands for: conventional CD8+ memory T cells (TMEM), sorted as controls. The receptors come from a human donor in good health. Some clones in this sample may be carry-over from other donors' samples.

The genes are TRBV2 and TRBJ2-7; TCRdb's D gene call, TRBD1, goes unchecked for lack of DNA. The CDR3 is 14 residues long. Germline V CDR1 and CDR2: SNHLY, FYNNEI. The CDR3 spells CASSEGDTTYEQYF.

V usage is TRBV7-9 and J usage is TRBJ2-5; lacking DNA, the TRBD2 call made by TCRdb goes unchecked. The CDR3 contains 15 residues. Germline assignment: CDR1 SEHNR and CDR2 FQNEAQ (reference sequence). The chain's CDR3 is CASSLGSGRTETQYF.

This chain uses TRBV29-1 with TRBJ2-3; TCRdb's D call, TRBD1, is unchecked because there is no DNA. Germline CDR1 and CDR2: SQVTM and ANQGSEA. CDR3 size: 15 residues. The chain's CDR3 is CSVDGEQGSPDTQYF.

The V gene is TRBV28, the J gene TRBJ2-2; TCRdb's D call, TRBD1, is unchecked because there is no DNA. Germline CDR1 is MDHEN and CDR2 is SYDVKM. The CDR3 has 13 amino acids. The CDR3: CASSSTDTGELFF.

The chain joins TRBV7-6 to TRBJ2-7; the TCRdb D gene call, TRBD1, has no DNA to confirm it. The V gene's germline CDR1 is SGHVS and CDR2 FNYEAQ. This CDR3 is built from 14 residues. The CDR3 sequence: CASSLGGKGYEQYF. The full variable domain, completed using reference TRBV7-6 and TRBJ2-7, is GAGVSQSPRYKVTKRGQDVALRCDPISGHVSLYWYRQALGQGPEFLTYFNYEAQQDKSGLPNDRFSAERPEGSISTLTIQRTEQRDSAMYRCASSLGGKGYEQYFGPGTRLTVT.

V is TRBV7-6 and J is TRBJ2-2; TCRdb reports TRBD1, a call that lacks DNA to check it against. This CDR3 region has 15 residues. The germline V gene encodes CDR1 SGHVS and CDR2 FNYEAQ. The CDR3: CASSLGTDNTGELFF.

The genes are TRBV29-1 and TRBJ2-3. CDR3 length: 15 amino acids. Germline V gene data show CDR1 as SQVTM and CDR2 as ANQGSEA. The CDR3 loop is CSVDPTSLSTDTQYF.

The chain combines TRBV6-1 with TRBJ2-7; TCRdb returns TRBD1, unconfirmable since there is no DNA. CDR3 size: 17 residues. The V gene's germline CDR1 is MNHNS and CDR2 SASEGT. This CDR3 reads CASSEGPGSRPFYEQYF.

The rearrangement uses TRBV7-9 and TRBJ2-7; the D call from TCRdb, TRBD1, cannot be confirmed without DNA. Per the germline V gene, CDR1 is SEHNR and CDR2 is FQNEAQ (reference sequence). CDR3 length equals 14 residues. The CDR3 is CASSDRQGGYEQYF.

The chain joins TRBV7-9 to TRBJ2-7; TCRdb's D call of TRBD2 is untestable without DNA. The CDR3 is 12 residues long. Germline lookup yields CDR1 SEHNR and CDR2 FQNEAQ (reference sequence). The CDR3 reads CASSLDEGEQYF.

The chain links TRBV6-6 to TRBJ1-1; TCRdb selects TRBD1, and the lack of DNA leaves this call unchecked. The CDR3 spans 15 residues. The germline V gene has CDR1 MNHNY and CDR2 SVGAGI (reference sequence). CDR3: CASSHPGQQGTEAFF.

V and J are TRBV29-1 and TRBJ2-3; TCRdb returns TRBD2, unconfirmable since there is no DNA. CDR1 and CDR2 from the germline V gene are SQVTM and ANQGSEA. CDR3 size: 13 residues. CDR3 region: CSVLAGETDTQYF.

This chain uses TRBV7-8 with TRBJ2-3; there is no DNA to check the TCRdb D call of TRBD2. CDR1 SGHVS and CDR2 FQNEAQ come from the germline V gene. The CDR3 consists of 18 residues. CDR3 loop: CASTQPPRGGYITDTQYF.

The chain links TRBV7-3 to TRBJ2-7; the D call from TCRdb, TRBD1, cannot be confirmed without DNA. CDR1 is SGHTA and CDR2 is FQGTGA in the germline V gene. The CDR3 loop spans 15 amino acids. The CDR3 reads CASSPGQGFSYEQYF.

This sequence joins TRBV2 and TRBJ2-7; TCRdb's D call, TRBD1, is unchecked because there is no DNA. The germline V gene encodes CDR1 SNHLY and CDR2 FYNNEI. There are 12 residues in the CDR3. The CDR3: CASNRGTYEQYF.

V is TRBV30 and J is TRBJ1-4. The germline gives CDR1 GTSNPN, CDR2 SVGIG (reference sequence). This CDR3 is built from 11 residues. The CDR3 here is CAPKMASELFF.

The chain employs TRBV6-2 or TRBV6-3 and TRBJ2-2. Germline CDR1 and CDR2: MNHEY and SVGEGT. This CDR3 comprises 11 residues. The chain's CDR3 is CASSTRGELFF.

The V gene is TRBV27, the J gene TRBJ2-7; the TCRdb call, TRBD1, lacks DNA for checking. Germline V gene lookup returns CDR1 MNHEY and CDR2 SMNVEV (reference sequence). There are 15 residues in the CDR3. The CDR3 reads CASSPDRGHPSEQYF.

The V and J genes are TRBV10-3 and TRBJ2-5; absent DNA, TCRdb's TRBD1 call cannot be checked. The CDR3 totals 15 residues. Germline V gives CDR1 ENHRY, CDR2 SYGVKD. This CDR3 reads CAIREPGRDQETQYF.

This sequence joins TRBV27 and TRBJ2-7; TCRdb's D gene call, TRBD1, goes unchecked for lack of DNA. Germline V gene data show CDR1 as MNHEY and CDR2 as SMNVEV (reference sequence). The CDR3 spans 15 residues. The chain's CDR3 is CASSPSPTGAVEQYF.

The rearrangement links TRBV3-1 to TRBJ2-1; the TCRdb D gene call, TRBD2, has no DNA to confirm it. The CDR3 is 18 amino acids. Germline V gene sequence: CDR1 LGHDT, CDR2 YNNKEL (reference sequence). CDR3 protein: CASSQDFRPVPANNEQFF.

The genes are TRBV2 and TRBJ2-1; TCRdb reports TRBD2, a call that lacks DNA to check it against. The germline V gene encodes CDR1 SNHLY and CDR2 FYNNEI. This CDR3 has 16 residues. The CDR3: CASSVTPPDPANEQFF.

The chain couples TRBV4-2 to TRBJ2-2. The CDR3 consists of 15 residues. The V gene's germline CDR1 is LGHNA and CDR2 YNFKEQ. The CDR3 spells CASSPGVKNTGELFF.

The rearrangement links TRBV7-2 to TRBJ2-7; without DNA, the TCRdb call of TRBD2 cannot be checked. CDR1 and CDR2 from the germline V gene are SGHTA and FQGNSA. The CDR3 is 14 residues long. CDR3 sequence reads: CASSSPGLAYEQYF.

The V gene is TRBV20-1, the J gene TRBJ1-3. The CDR3 totals 16 residues. Germline CDR1 and CDR2: DFQATT and SNEGSKA (reference sequence). CDR3 sequence reads: CSALINQELSGNTIYF.

This chain links TRBV20-1 with TRBJ2-1; the TRBD2 assignment by TCRdb is unverifiable without DNA. CDR3 length: 13 residues. Per the germline V gene, CDR1 is DFQATT and CDR2 is SNEGSKA (reference sequence). The CDR3 spells CSAGAIYGNEQFF.

V and J are TRBV4-3 and TRBJ1-2; the D gene TCRdb calls, TRBD1, cannot be checked with no DNA. The CDR3 extends over 18 amino acids. Germline V lookup: CDR1 LGHNA, CDR2 YSLEER. The CDR3 loop is CASSRLPPEIGTAYGYTF.

The gene calls are TRBV29-1 and TRBJ2-4. Germline lookup yields CDR1 SQVTM and CDR2 ANQGSEA. The length of the CDR3 is 15 residues. The CDR3 protein is CSVEGSVSGKNIQYF. The full variable domain, with the rest looked up from reference TRBV29-1 and TRBJ2-4, is SAVISQKPSRDICQRGTSLTIQCQVDSQVTMMFWYRQQPGQSLTLIATANQGSEATYESGFVIDKFPISRPNLTFSTLTVSNMSPEDSSIYLCSVEGSVSGKNIQYFGAGTRLSVL.

The chain combines TRBV29-1 with TRBJ2-7; TCRdb's assignment of TRBD1 cannot be checked, as there is no DNA. The CDR3 is made up of 17 amino acids. CDR1 and CDR2 from the germline V gene are SQVTM and ANQGSEA. CDR3 residues: CSVEGMVAGAPFGEQYF.